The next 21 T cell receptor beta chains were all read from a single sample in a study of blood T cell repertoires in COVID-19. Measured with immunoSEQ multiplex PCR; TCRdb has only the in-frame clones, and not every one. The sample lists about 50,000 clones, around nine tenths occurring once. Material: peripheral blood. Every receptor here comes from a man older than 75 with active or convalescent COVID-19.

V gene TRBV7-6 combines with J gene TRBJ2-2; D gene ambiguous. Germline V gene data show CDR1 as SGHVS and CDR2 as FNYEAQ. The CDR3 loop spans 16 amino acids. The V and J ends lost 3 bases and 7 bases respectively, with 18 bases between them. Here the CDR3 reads CASSLVPRRMGGELFF. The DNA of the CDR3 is TGTGCCAGCAGCTTGGTACCCCGGAGAATGGGCGGGGAGCTGTTTTTT.

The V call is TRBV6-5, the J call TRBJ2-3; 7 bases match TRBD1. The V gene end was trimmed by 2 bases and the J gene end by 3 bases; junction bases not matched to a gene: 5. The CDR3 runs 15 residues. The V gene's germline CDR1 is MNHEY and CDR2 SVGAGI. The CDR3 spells CASSYNRGWTDTQYF. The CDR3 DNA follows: TGTGCCAGCAGTTACAACAGGGGATGGACAGATACGCAGTATTTT.

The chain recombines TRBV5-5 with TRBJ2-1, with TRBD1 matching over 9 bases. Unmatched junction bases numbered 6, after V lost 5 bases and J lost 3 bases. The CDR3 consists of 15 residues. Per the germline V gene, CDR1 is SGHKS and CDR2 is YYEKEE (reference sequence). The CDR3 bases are TGTGCCAGCAGACCCAGGGACAGGGACTACAATGAGCAGTTCTTC. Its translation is CASRPRDRDYNEQFF.

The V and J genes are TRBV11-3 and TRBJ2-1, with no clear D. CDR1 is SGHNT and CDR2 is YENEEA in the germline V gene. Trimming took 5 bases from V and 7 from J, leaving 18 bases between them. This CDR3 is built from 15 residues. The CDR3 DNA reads TGTGCCAGCAGCCCCCGAGAGGATTCGGCGAATGAGCAGTTCTTC. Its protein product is CASSPREDSANEQFF.

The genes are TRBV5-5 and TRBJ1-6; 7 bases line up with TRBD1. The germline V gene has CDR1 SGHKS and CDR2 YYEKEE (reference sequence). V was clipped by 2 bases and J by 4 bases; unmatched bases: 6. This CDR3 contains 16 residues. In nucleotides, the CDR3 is TGTGCCAGCAGCTTTAGGGACAGCGTATATAATTCACCCCTCCACTTT. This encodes CASSFRDSVYNSPLHF.

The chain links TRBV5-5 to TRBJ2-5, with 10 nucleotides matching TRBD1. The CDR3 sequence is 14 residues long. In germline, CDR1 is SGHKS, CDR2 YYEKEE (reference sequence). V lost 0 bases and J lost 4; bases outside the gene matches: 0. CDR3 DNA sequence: TGTGCCAGCAGCTTGGGGACAGGGGGAGAGACCCAGTACTTC. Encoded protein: CASSLGTGGETQYF.

The DNA of the CDR3 is TGCGCCAGCAGCCAAGTCTGGATCAGGGGTTCACCCCTCCACTTT. Translation: CASSQVWIRGSPLHF. The chain uses TRBV4-1 and TRBJ1-6; maybe TRBD1 (6 bases). V was pared by 1 base and J by 9 bases, with 13 bases between. Germline V gives CDR1 MGHRA, CDR2 YSYEKL. The CDR3 is 15 residues long.

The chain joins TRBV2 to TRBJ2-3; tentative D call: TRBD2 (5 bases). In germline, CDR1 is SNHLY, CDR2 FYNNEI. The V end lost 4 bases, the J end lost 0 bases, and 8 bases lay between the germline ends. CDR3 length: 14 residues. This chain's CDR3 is CASSASGSTDTQYF. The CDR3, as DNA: TGTGCCAGCAGTGCGTCGGGAAGCACAGATACGCAGTATTTT.

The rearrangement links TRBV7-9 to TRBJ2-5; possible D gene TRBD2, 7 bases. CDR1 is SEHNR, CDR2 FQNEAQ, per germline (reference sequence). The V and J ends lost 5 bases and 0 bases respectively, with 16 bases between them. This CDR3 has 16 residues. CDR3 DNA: TGTGCCAGCAGCCGGGGGCTAGCGGTGTACCAAGAGACCCAGTACTTC. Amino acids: CASSRGLAVYQETQYF.

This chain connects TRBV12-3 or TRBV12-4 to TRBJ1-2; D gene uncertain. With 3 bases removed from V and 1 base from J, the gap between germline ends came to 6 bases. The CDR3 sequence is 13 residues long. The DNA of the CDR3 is TGTGCCAGCAGTTTGCCAGATAACTATGGCTACACCTTC. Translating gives CASSLPDNYGYTF.

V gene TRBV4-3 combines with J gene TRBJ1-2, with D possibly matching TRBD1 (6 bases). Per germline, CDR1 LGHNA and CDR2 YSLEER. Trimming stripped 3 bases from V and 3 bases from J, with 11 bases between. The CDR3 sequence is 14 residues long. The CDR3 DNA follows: TGCGCCAGCAGCCAGACAGGAGCCCACTATGGCTACACCTTC. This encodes CASSQTGAHYGYTF.

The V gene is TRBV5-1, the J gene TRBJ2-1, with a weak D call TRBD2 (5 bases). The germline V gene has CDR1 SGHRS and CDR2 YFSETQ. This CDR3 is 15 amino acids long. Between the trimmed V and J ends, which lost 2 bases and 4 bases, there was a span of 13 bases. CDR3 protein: CASSLLPDYYNEQFF. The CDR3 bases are TGCGCCAGCAGCTTACTCCCCGACTATTACAATGAGCAGTTCTTC. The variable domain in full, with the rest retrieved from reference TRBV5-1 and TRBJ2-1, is KAGVTQTPRYLIKTRGQQVTLSCSPISGHRSVSWYQQTPGQGLQFLFEYFSETQRNKGNFPGRFSGRQFSNSRSEMNVSTLELGDSALYLCASSLLPDYYNEQFFGPGTRLTVL.

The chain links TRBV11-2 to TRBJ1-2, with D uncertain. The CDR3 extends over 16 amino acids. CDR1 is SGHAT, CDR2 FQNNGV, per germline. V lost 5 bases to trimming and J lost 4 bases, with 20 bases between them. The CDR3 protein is CASSPSTVSISYGYTF. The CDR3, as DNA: TGTGCCAGCAGCCCAAGTACAGTTTCGATTTCCTATGGCTACACCTTC.

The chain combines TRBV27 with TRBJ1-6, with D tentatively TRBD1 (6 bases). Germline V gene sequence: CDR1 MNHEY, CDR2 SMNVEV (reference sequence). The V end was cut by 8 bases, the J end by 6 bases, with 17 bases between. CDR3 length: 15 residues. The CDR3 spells CASRGGAGSNSPLHF. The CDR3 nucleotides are TGTGCCAGCCGGGGGGGGGCAGGCTCTAATTCACCCCTCCACTTT.

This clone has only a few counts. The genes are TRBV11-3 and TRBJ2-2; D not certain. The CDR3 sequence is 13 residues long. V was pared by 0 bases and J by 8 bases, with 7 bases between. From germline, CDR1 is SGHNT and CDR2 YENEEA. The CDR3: CASSLDGRGELFF. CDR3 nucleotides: TGTGCCAGCAGCTTAGATGGCAGAGGGGAGCTGTTTTTT.

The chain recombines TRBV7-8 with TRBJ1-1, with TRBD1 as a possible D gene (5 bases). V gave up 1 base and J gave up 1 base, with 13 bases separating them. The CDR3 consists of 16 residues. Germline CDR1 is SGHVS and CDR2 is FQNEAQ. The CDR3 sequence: CASSLGQGPANTEAFF. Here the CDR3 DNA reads TGTGCCAGCAGCTTAGGGCAGGGCCCGGCGAACACTGAAGCTTTCTTT.

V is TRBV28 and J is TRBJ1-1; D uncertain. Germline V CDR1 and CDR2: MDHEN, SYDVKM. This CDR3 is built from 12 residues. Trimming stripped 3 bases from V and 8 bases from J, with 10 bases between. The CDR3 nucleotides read TGTGCCAGCAGTTTCTCTAGCCTAGAAGCTTTCTTT. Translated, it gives CASSFSSLEAFF.

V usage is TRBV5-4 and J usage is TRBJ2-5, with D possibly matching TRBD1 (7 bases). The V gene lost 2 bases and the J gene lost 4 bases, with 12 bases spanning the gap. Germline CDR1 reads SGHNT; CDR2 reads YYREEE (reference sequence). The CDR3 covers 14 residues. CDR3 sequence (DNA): TGTGCCAGCAGCTTCGACAGGGAGGTAGAGACCCAGTACTTC. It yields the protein CASSFDREVETQYF.

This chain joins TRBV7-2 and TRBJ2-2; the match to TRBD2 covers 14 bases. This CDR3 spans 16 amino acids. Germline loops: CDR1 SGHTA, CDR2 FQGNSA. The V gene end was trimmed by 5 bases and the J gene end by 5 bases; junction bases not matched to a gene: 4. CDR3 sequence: CASSPRTSGGTGELFF. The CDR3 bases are TGTGCCAGCAGCCCGAGGACTAGCGGGGGGACCGGGGAGCTGTTTTTT. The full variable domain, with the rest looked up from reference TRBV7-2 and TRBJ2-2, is GAGVSQSPSNKVTEKGKDVELRCDPISGHTALYWYRQSLGQGLEFLIYFQGNSAPDKSGLPSDRFSAERTGGSVSTLTIQRTQQEDSAVYLCASSPRTSGGTGELFFGEGSRLTVL.

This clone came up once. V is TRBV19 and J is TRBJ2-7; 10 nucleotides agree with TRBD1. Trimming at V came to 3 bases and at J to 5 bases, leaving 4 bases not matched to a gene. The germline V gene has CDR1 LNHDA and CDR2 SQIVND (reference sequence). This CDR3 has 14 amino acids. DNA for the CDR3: TGTGCCAGTAGTATGGGACAGGGGTGGAACGAGCAGTACTTC. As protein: CASSMGQGWNEQYF.

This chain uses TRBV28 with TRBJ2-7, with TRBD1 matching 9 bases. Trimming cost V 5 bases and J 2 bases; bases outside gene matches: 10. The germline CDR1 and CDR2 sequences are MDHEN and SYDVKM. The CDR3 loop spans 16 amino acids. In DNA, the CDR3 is TGTGCCAGCAGTATACTGGGACAGGGCCTTACCTACGAGCAGTACTTC. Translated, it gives CASSILGQGLTYEQYF.